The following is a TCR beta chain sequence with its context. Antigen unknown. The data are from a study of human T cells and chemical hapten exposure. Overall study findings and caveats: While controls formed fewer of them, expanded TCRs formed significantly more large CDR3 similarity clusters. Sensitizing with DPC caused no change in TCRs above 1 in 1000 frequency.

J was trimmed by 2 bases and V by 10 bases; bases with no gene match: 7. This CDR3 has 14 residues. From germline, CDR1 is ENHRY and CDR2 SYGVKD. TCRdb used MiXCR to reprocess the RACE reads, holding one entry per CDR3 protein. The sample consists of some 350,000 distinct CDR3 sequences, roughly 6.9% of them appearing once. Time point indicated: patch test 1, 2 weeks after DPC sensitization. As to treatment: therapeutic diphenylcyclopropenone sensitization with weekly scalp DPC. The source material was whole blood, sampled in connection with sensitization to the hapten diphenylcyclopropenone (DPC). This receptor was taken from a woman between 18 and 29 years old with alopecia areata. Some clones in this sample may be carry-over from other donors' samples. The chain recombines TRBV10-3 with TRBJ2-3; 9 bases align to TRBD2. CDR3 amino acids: CASSTSGHTDTQYF. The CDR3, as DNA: TGTGCCAGCTCCACTAGCGGGCACACAGATACGCAGTATTTT.